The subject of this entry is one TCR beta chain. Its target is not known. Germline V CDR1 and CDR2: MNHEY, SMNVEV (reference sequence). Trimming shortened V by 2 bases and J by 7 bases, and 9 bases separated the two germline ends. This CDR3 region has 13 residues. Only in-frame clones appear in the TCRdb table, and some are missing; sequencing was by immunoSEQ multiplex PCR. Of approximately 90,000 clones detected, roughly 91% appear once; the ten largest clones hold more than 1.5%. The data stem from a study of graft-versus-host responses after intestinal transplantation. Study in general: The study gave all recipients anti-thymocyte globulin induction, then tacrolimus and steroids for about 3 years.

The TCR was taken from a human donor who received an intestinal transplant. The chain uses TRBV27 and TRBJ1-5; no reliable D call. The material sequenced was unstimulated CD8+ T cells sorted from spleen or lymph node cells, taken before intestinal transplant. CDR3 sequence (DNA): TGTGCCAGCAGTTTAGTTTCGGGACAGCCCCAGCATTTT. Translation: CASSLVSGQPQHF.